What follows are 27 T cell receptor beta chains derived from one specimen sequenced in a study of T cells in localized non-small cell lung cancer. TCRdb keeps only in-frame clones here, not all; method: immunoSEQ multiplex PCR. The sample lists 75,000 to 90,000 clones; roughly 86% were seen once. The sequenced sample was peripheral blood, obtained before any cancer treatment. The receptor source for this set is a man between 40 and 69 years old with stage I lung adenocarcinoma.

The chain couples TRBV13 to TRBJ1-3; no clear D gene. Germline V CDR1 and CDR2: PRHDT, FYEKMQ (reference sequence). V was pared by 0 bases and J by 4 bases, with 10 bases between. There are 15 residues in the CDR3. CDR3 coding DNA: TGTGCCAGCAGCTTAGGGTCACTGCGCGGAAACACCATATATTTT. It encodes CASSLGSLRGNTIYF.

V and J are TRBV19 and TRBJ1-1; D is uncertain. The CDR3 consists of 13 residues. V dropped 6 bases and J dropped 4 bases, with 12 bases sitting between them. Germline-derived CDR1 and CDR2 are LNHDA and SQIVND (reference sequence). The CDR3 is CASSARWSTEAFF. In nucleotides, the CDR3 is TGTGCCAGTAGCGCTAGATGGTCCACTGAAGCTTTCTTT.

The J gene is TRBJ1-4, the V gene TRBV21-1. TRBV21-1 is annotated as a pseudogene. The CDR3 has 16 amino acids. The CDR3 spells CASSKGRGLGHEKLFF. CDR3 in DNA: TGTGCCAGCAGCAAAGGGAGGGGCTTGGGGCATGAAAAACTGTTTTTT.

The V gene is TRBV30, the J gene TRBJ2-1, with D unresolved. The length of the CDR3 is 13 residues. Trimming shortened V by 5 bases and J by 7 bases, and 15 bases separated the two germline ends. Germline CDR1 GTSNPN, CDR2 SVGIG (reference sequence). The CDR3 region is CAWEKPVRNEQFF. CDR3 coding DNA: TGTGCCTGGGAGAAACCGGTGAGAAATGAGCAGTTCTTC.

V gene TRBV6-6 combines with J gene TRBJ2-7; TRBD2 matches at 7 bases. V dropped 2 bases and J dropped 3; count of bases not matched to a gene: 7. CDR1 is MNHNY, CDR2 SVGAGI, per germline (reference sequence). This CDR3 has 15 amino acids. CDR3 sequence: CASSYPAGDFYEQYF. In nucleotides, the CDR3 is TGTGCCAGCAGTTACCCGGCGGGAGATTTCTACGAGCAGTACTTC.

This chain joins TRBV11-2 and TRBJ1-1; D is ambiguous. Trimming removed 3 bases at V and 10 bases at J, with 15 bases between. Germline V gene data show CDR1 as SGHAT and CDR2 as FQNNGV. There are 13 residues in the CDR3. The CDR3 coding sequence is TGTGCCAGCAGCTTGGGCGGTTTTGGGGTAGCTTTCTTT. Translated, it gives CASSLGGFGVAFF.

In DNA, the CDR3 is TGTGCCAGCAGCGCACAGGGTCTCGGGTCCGCCGGGGAGCTGTTTTTT. Its translation is CASSAQGLGSAGELFF. This rearrangement joins TRBV7-3 to TRBJ2-2, with D perhaps TRBD1 (6 bases). The CDR3 extends over 16 amino acids. Germline V lookup: CDR1 SGHTA, CDR2 FQGTGA. Trimming took off 5 bases at V and 6 bases at J, with 19 bases between the two ends.

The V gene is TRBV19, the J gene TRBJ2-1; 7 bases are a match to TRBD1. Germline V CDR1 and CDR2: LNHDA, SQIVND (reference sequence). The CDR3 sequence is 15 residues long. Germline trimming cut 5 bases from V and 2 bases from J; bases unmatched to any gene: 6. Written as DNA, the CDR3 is TGTGCCAGTAGTCCCAGGGGGTTCGCCTACAATGAGCAGTTCTTC. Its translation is CASSPRGFAYNEQFF. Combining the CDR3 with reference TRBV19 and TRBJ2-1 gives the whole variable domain DGGITQSPKYLFRKEGQNVTLSCEQNLNHDAMYWYRQDPGQGLRLIYYSQIVNDFQKGDIAEGYSVSREKKESFPLTVTSAQKNPTAFYLCASSPRGFAYNEQFFGPGTRLTVL.

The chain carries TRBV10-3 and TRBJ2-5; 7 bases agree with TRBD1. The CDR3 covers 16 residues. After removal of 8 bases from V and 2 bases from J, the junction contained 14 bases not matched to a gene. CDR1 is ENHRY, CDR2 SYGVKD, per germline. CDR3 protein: CAIQSARGQGQETQYF. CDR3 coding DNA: TGTGCCATCCAGTCGGCGAGGGGGCAGGGGCAAGAGACCCAGTACTTC.

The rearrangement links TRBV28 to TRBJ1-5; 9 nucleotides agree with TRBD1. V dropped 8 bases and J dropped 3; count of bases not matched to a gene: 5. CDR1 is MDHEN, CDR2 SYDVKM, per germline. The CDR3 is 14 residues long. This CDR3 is CASLDRGLNQPQHF. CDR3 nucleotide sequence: TGTGCCAGCTTGGACAGGGGTCTCAATCAGCCCCAGCATTTT.

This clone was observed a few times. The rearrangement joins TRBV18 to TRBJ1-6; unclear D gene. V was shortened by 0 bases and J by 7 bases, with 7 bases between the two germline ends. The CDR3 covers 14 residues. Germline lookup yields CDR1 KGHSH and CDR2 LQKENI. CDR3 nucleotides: TGTGCCAGCTCACCACCCCCGGGGAATTCACCCCTCCACTTT. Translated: CASSPPPGNSPLHF.

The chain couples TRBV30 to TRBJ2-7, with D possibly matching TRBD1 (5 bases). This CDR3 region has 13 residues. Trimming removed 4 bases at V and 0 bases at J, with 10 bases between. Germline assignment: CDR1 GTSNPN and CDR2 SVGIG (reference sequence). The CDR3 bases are TGTGCCTGGACAGGGATCCCCTCCTACGAGCAGTACTTC. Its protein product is CAWTGIPSYEQYF.

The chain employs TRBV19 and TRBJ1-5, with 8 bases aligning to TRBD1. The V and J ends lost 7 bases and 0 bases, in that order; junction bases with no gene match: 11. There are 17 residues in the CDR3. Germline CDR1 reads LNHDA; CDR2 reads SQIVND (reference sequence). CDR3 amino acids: CASMARTGTNSNQPQHF. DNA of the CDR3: TGTGCCAGTATGGCGAGGACAGGGACAAATAGCAATCAGCCCCAGCATTTT. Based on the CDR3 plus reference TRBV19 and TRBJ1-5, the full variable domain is DGGITQSPKYLFRKEGQNVTLSCEQNLNHDAMYWYRQDPGQGLRLIYYSQIVNDFQKGDIAEGYSVSREKKESFPLTVTSAQKNPTAFYLCASMARTGTNSNQPQHFGDGTRLSIL.

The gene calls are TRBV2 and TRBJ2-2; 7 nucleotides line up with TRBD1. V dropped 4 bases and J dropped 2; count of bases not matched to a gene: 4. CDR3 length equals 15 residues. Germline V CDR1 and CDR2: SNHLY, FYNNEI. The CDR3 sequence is CASSVQGVNTGELFF. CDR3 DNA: TGTGCCAGCAGTGTCCAGGGGGTAAACACCGGGGAGCTGTTTTTT.

The CDR3 DNA sequence: TGTGCCAGCAGCTTGTGGTCGGGACAGCAGAACACCGGGGAGCTGTTTTTT. Its translation: CASSLWSGQQNTGELFF. The rearrangement uses TRBV7-9 and TRBJ2-2, with 7 bases identical to TRBD1. Germline values: CDR1 SEHNR, CDR2 FQNEAQ (reference sequence). The CDR3 spans 17 residues. J lost 1 base, V lost 3 bases, and 8 bases had no gene match.

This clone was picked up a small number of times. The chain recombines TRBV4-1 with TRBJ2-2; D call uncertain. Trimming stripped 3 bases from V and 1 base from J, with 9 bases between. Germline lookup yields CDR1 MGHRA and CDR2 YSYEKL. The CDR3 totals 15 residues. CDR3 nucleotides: TGCGCCAGCAGCCATCCGGGCCAGAACACCGGGGAGCTGTTTTTT. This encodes CASSHPGQNTGELFF.

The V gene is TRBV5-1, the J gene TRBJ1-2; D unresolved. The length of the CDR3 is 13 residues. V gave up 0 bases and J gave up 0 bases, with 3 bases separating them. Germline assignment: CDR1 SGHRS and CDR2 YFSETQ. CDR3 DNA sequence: TGCGCCAGCAGCTTGGGGTCTAACTATGGCTACACCTTC. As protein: CASSLGSNYGYTF.

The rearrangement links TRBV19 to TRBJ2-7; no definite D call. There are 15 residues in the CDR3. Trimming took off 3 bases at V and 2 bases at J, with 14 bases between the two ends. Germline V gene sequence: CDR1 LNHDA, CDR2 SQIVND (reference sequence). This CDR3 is CASSMSPTSPYEQYF. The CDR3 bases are TGTGCCAGTAGTATGTCCCCCACGTCCCCCTACGAGCAGTACTTC.

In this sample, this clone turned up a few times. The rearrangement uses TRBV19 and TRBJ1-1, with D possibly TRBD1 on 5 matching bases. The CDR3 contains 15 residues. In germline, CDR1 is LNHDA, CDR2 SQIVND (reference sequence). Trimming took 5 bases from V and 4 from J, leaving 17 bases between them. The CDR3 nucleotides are TGTGCCAGTAGTCAGATGGGGGGTAAGGGCACTGAAGCTTTCTTT. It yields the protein CASSQMGGKGTEAFF.

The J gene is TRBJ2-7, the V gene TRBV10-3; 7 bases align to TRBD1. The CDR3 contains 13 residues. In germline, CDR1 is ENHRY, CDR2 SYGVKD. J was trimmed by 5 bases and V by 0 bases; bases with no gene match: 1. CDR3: CAISESQGDEQYF. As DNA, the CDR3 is TGTGCCATCAGTGAGTCGCAGGGGGACGAGCAGTACTTC.

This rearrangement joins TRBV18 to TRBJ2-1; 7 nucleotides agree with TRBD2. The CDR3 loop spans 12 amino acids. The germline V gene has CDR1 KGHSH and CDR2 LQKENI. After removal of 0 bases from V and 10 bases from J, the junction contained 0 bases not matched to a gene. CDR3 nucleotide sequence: TGTGCCAGCTCACCACCAGCGGGGGAGCAGTTCTTC. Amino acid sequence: CASSPPAGEQFF.

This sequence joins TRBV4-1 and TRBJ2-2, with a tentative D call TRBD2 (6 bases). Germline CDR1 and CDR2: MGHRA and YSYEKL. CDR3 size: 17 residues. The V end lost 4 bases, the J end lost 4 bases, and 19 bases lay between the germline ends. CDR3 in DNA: TGCGCCAGCAGCCCGAATATGCGGGATCTGGGCACCGGGGAGCTGTTTTTT. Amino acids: CASSPNMRDLGTGELFF.

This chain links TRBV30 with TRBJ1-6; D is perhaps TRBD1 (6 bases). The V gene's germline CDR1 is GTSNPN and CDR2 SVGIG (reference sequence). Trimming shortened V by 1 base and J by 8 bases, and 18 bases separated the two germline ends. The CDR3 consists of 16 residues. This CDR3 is CAWSAKRGQIDSPLHF. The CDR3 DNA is TGTGCCTGGAGTGCCAAAAGAGGACAGATAGATTCACCCCTCCACTTT. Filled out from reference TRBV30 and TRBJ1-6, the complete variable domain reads SQTIHQWPATLVQPVGSPLSLECTVEGTSNPNLYWYRQAAGRGLQLLFYSVGIGQISSEVPQNLSASRPQDRQFILSSKKLLLSDSGFYLCAWSAKRGQIDSPLHFGNGTRLTVT.

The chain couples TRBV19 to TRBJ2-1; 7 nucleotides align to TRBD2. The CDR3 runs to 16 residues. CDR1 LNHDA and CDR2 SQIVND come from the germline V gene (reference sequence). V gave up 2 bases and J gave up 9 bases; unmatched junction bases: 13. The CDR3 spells CASSIPGRLTGGEQFF. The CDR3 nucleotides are TGTGCCAGTAGTATACCGGGCCGCCTAACGGGAGGTGAGCAGTTCTTC.

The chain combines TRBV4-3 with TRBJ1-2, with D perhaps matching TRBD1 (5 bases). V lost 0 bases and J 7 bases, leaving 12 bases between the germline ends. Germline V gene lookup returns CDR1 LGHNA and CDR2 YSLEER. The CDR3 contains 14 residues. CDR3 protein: CASSQDRDGSGYTF. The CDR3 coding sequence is TGCGCCAGCAGCCAAGATCGGGACGGCAGTGGCTACACCTTC.

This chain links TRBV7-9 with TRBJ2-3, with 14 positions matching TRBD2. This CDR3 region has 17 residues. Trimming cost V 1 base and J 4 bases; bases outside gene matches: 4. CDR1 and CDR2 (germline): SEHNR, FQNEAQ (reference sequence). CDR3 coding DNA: TGTGCCAGCAGCTTAGTCGGGACTAGCGGGAGTTCAGATACGCAGTATTTT. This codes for CASSLVGTSGSSDTQYF. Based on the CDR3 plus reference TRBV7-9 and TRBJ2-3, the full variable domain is DTGVSQNPRHKITKRGQNVTFRCDPISEHNRLYWYRQTLGQGPEFLTYFQNEAQLEKSRLLSDRFSAERPKGSFSTLEIQRTEQGDSAMYLCASSLVGTSGSSDTQYFGPGTRLTVL.

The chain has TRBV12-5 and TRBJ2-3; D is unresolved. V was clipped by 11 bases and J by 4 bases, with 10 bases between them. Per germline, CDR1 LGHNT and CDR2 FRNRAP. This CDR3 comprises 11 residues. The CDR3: CAGQPPDTQYF. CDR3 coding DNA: TGTGCTGGGCAGCCCCCAGATACGCAGTATTTT.